The present T cell receptor (beta chain) was sequenced within a study of T cell responses to AZD1222 COVID-19 vaccine. Study observations and caveats: Donor demographics were predominantly white British with a female majority; clonal diversity may be underestimated. Among those given AZD1222, only 5 to 7 were seropositive at baseline. Vaccine-associated CD4 TCRs ranged over spike, dominating at 160-218 and 743-854. Sampling captured repertoires only after the peak T cell response.

Using immunoSEQ multiplex PCR, the repertoire was profiled, and TCRdb retains in-frame clones only, with some absent. Of about 180,000 clones in the sample, roughly 94% were seen once. Germline CDR1 reads SGHVS; CDR2 reads FQNEAQ. The CDR3 loop spans 17 amino acids. V was pared by 5 bases and J by 4 bases, with 23 bases between. This clone has more than one count but fewer than ten. The antigen remains undetermined. Material: peripheral blood, obtained 28 days after the second AZD1222 dose. The TCR comes from an adult who received the AZD1222 COVID-19 vaccine. V and J are TRBV7-8 and TRBJ1-1; possible D gene TRBD1, 5 bases. The CDR3 protein is CASSLRAIGGIGTEAFF. In DNA, the CDR3 is TGTGCCAGCAGCCTCAGGGCGATTGGGGGGATCGGCACTGAAGCTTTCTTT.